Below are 20 T cell receptor beta chains sequenced from a single sample in a study of OX40 agonist ivuxolimab in advanced cancers. Clones were sequenced by immunoSEQ multiplex PCR, and TCRdb holds only the in-frame ones, with some missing. The sample carries some 130,000 clones, roughly nine tenths recorded once. Specimen: CD4+ or CD8+ T cells sorted from blood, collected in a trial of the OX40 agonist ivuxolimab. The receptors here all came from an adult with an advanced solid tumor such as melanoma, head and neck, liver or kidney cancer.

The rearrangement uses TRBV7-8 and TRBJ1-4; possibly TRBD1 for D (5 bases). The CDR3 is 15 amino acids. Germline V lookup: CDR1 SGHVS, CDR2 FQNEAQ. Trimming removed 0 bases at V and 3 bases at J, with 8 bases between. CDR3 in DNA: TGTGCCAGCAGCTTAGCACGGGGGGCTAATGAAAAACTGTTTTTT. Residues: CASSLARGANEKLFF.

This clone was seen just once. The chain carries TRBV29-1 and TRBJ2-4; weak D call: TRBD2 (6 bases). The V gene lost 4 bases and the J gene lost 0 bases, with 16 bases spanning the gap. The CDR3 contains 16 residues. Germline V gene sequence: CDR1 SQVTM, CDR2 ANQGSEA. The CDR3 region is CSVGGTGSKAKNIQYF. The CDR3 DNA follows: TGCAGCGTTGGGGGGACTGGAAGCAAAGCCAAAAACATTCAGTACTTC. Using reference TRBV29-1 and TRBJ2-4 for the parts outside the CDR3, the full variable domain is SAVISQKPSRDICQRGTSLTIQCQVDSQVTMMFWYRQQPGQSLTLIATANQGSEATYESGFVIDKFPISRPNLTFSTLTVSNMSPEDSSIYLCSVGGTGSKAKNIQYFGAGTRLSVL.

This rearrangement joins TRBV5-6 to TRBJ2-5, with 8 nucleotides matching TRBD2. Germline values: CDR1 SGHDT, CDR2 YYEEEE. V lost 4 bases, J lost 5 bases, and 10 bases stayed unmatched. The CDR3 sequence is 15 residues long. CDR3: CASSPTGGGGETQYF. Here the CDR3 DNA reads TGTGCCAGCAGCCCTACCGGGGGGGGCGGGGAGACCCAGTACTTC.

V usage is TRBV4-2 and J usage is TRBJ2-2; 10 bases are shared with TRBD2. In germline, CDR1 is LGHNA, CDR2 YNFKEQ. The CDR3 covers 16 residues. The V segment lost 1 base and the J segment 4 bases; nucleotides outside the gene matches: 3. In DNA form, the CDR3 reads TGTGCCAGCAGCCAAGTTCTAGCGGGAGCCACCGGGGAGCTGTTTTTT. This gives the protein CASSQVLAGATGELFF.

This clone was counted a few times. This chain connects TRBV18 to TRBJ2-7, with D tentatively TRBD1 (6 bases). Germline lookup yields CDR1 KGHSH and CDR2 LQKENI. V lost 2 bases and J lost 7, with 21 bases in between. The CDR3 is 16 residues long. The CDR3 is CASSPGGGIGSGEQYF. The CDR3 DNA follows: TGTGCCAGCTCACCAGGTGGGGGCATCGGGTCGGGTGAGCAGTACTTC.

In this sample, this clone turned up once. The chain is built from TRBV23-1 and TRBJ2-2; a possible D gene is TRBD1 (5 bases). TRBV23-1 counts as an open reading frame of uncertain function. The CDR3 covers 15 residues. The V and J ends lost 3 bases and 2 bases respectively, with 10 bases between them. The CDR3 protein is CASSQGQRNTGELFF. In DNA form, the CDR3 reads TGCGCCAGCAGTCAGGGGCAGAGAAACACCGGGGAGCTGTTTTTT.

The J gene is TRBJ2-1, the V gene TRBV28; D unresolved. V was trimmed by 7 bases and J by 9 bases, leaving 7 bases between them. This CDR3 is built from 10 residues. The germline V gene has CDR1 MDHEN and CDR2 SYDVKM. CDR3 in DNA: TGTGCCAGCATGGCAGGTGAGCAGTTCTTC. Translated, it gives CASMAGEQFF.

CDR3 DNA: TGCAGCGTGGCCCGGGACAGATCTTATAGCTCCTACAATGAGCAGTTCTTC. Protein sequence: CSVARDRSYSSYNEQFF. The chain couples TRBV29-1 to TRBJ2-1; 7 bases fit TRBD1. Germline CDR1 reads SQVTM; CDR2 reads ANQGSEA. Trimming removed 6 bases from V and 0 bases from J; junction bases left unmatched: 14. This CDR3 comprises 17 residues.

This sequence joins TRBV7-9 and TRBJ2-1; TRBD2 matches at 9 bases. The trim removed 8 bases at V and 8 bases at J, leaving 13 bases unmatched. Germline assignment: CDR1 SEHNR and CDR2 FQNEAQ (reference sequence). The CDR3 is made up of 15 amino acids. CDR3 bases: TGTGCCAGCTTCCCGACTAGCGGAATTACGTATGAGCAGTTCTTC. This codes for CASFPTSGITYEQFF.

The chain has TRBV11-2 and TRBJ1-4; TRBD1 matches 7 bases. The germline V gene encodes CDR1 SGHAT and CDR2 FQNNGV. The V segment lost 5 bases and the J segment 7 bases; nucleotides outside the gene matches: 10. The CDR3 covers 15 residues. DNA for the CDR3: TGTGCCAGCAGCAGCCCCAGGGGGTTTGGTGAAAAACTGTTTTTT. Amino acid sequence: CASSSPRGFGEKLFF.

V and J are TRBV9 and TRBJ2-7; the D gene is possibly TRBD2 (5 bases). CDR1 is SGDLS, CDR2 YYNGEE, per germline. The CDR3 is 14 residues long. V lost 1 base and J lost 6, with 14 bases in between. In DNA form, the CDR3 reads TGTGCCAGCAGCGTACTTGGGGAGAGGTCCGAGCAGTACTTC. Translated: CASSVLGERSEQYF. The variable domain in full, completed from reference TRBV9 and TRBJ2-7, reads DSGVTQTPKHLITATGQRVTLRCSPRSGDLSVYWYQQSLDQGLQFLIQYYNGEERAKGNILERFSAQQFPDLHSELNLSSLELGDSALYFCASSVLGERSEQYFGPGTRLTVT.

The chain employs TRBV28 and TRBJ1-1; D is uncertain. Germline V gives CDR1 MDHEN, CDR2 SYDVKM. V lost 6 bases, J lost 1 base, and 15 bases lay in between. The CDR3 consists of 15 residues. In nucleotides, the CDR3 is TGTGCCAGCAGCCCTAATTTTCACCCGAACACTGAAGCTTTCTTT. Translation gives CASSPNFHPNTEAFF.

The V gene is TRBV5-1, the J gene TRBJ1-4; possibly TRBD1 for D (6 bases). Trimming removed 4 bases from V and 3 bases from J, with 10 bases in between. The CDR3 consists of 14 residues. Germline V gene lookup returns CDR1 SGHRS and CDR2 YFSETQ. For the CDR3, the DNA is TGCGCCAGCAGCCACCCAGGGGCTAATGAAAAACTGTTTTTT. It translates to CASSHPGANEKLFF.

The chain links TRBV27 to TRBJ2-5; 8 positions agree with TRBD2. The ends lost 8 bases at V and 1 base at J; junction bases unmatched: 6. Germline CDR1 and CDR2: MNHEY and SMNVEV (reference sequence). CDR3 length: 14 residues. The CDR3 region is CASWGTSGQETQYF. In nucleotides, the CDR3 is TGTGCCAGCTGGGGTACTAGCGGCCAAGAGACCCAGTACTTC.

J is TRBJ1-1 and V is TRBV6-5; no clear D. The length of the CDR3 is 14 residues. Germline lookup yields CDR1 MNHEY and CDR2 SVGAGI. Trimming pared 2 bases from V and 1 base from J, leaving 8 bases between. CDR3 bases: TGTGCCAGCAGTTACGCGTTCACGAACACTGAAGCTTTCTTT. It translates to CASSYAFTNTEAFF.

The V gene is TRBV27, the J gene TRBJ2-7; 9 bases match TRBD1. Trimming removed 5 bases from V and 2 bases from J; junction bases left unmatched: 7. The CDR3 extends over 15 amino acids. Germline CDR1 and CDR2: MNHEY and SMNVEV (reference sequence). The CDR3 sequence: CASSQGQGRTYEQYF. The CDR3 DNA sequence: TGTGCCAGCAGTCAAGGACAGGGGAGAACCTACGAGCAGTACTTC.

This chain links TRBV4-1 with TRBJ1-5, with no clear D. Trimming removed 4 bases at V and 1 base at J, with 11 bases between. The CDR3 length is 15 residues. The germline V gene encodes CDR1 MGHRA and CDR2 YSYEKL. Written as DNA, the CDR3 is TGCGCCAGCAGCCCCGAAGGCCGGAGCAATCAGCCCCAGCATTTT. Translated: CASSPEGRSNQPQHF.

The rearrangement uses TRBV2 and TRBJ2-2, with no clear D. This CDR3 has 14 residues. Trimming took off 3 bases at V and 2 bases at J, with 7 bases between the two ends. The germline gives CDR1 SNHLY, CDR2 FYNNEI. For the CDR3, the DNA is TGTGCCAGCAGTGAGATCCGAAACACCGGGGAGCTGTTTTTT. Translation gives CASSEIRNTGELFF.

This clone appeared a single time. This rearrangement joins TRBV5-1 to TRBJ2-1; perhaps TRBD2 as D (6 bases). The CDR3 has 13 residues. The germline gives CDR1 SGHRS, CDR2 YFSETQ. The V and J ends lost 3 bases and 9 bases respectively, with 13 bases between them. CDR3 DNA sequence: TGCGCCAGCAGCTCGGAGTGGGGAGGTGAGCAGTTCTTC. Encoded protein: CASSSEWGGEQFF.

This clone occurred a few times. The chain recombines TRBV5-5 with TRBJ1-2; D gene ambiguous. The germline CDR1 and CDR2 sequences are SGHKS and YYEKEE (reference sequence). This CDR3 is built from 15 residues. The V end lost 2 bases, the J end lost 1 base, and 12 bases lay between the germline ends. The DNA of the CDR3 is TGTGCCAGCAGCTTTGCTATCGAGGGTAACTATGGCTACACCTTC. It translates to CASSFAIEGNYGYTF.